This TCR beta chain was recorded in a study of radiation and T cells in renal cell carcinoma. About the research overall: Nephrectomy followed 15 Gy stereotactic body radiation by 4 weeks. General study points: No pretreatment tumor biopsies were available for baseline clonotypes.

This CDR3 has 13 residues. The ends were cut back, 7 bases at V and 1 base at J, with 13 bases in the middle. CDR1 and CDR2 (germline): SQVTM, ANQGSEA. The time point here: blood 2 weeks post-SBRT. As for treatment: 15 Gy SBRT to primary tumor, nephrectomy 4 weeks later. After SBRT, blood was collected at 2 and 4 weeks, plus baseline. The tumor was a clear cell renal cell carcinoma. Libraries were prepared by immunoSEQ multiplex PCR; TCRdb keeps only in-frame clonotypes and omits some of them. The data show tens of thousands of clones, roughly four fifths seen once. In the case of this clone: Its matching antigen is unknown.

The genes are TRBV29-1 and TRBJ1-1; no clear D. This TCR came from a man aged 55 to 70 with renal cell carcinoma. The material sequenced was blood, taken from a patient whose treatment included radiotherapy and nephrectomy. In DNA, the CDR3 is TGCAGCGCTCTAACCCGGACGAACACTGAAGCTTTCTTT. The encoded protein is CSALTRTNTEAFF.